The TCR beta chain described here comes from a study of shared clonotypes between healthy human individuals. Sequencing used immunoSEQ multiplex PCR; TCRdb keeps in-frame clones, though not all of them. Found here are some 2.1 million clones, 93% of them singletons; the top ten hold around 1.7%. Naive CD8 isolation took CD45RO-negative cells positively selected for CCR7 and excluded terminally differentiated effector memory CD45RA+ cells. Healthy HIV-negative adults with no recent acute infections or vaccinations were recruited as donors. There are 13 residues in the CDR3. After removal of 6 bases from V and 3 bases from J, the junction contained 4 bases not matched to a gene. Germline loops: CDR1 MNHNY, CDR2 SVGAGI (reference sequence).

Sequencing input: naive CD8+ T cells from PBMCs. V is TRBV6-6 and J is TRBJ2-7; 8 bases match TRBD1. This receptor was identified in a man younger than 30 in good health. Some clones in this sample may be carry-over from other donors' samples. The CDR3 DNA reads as TGTGCCAGCAGAGACAGGGGAGGCTACGAGCAGTACTTC. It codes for CASRDRGGYEQYF.